A single sample gave rise to the 18 T cell receptor beta chains below, sequenced in a study of blood T cell repertoires in COVID-19. Sequenced by immunoSEQ multiplex PCR; TCRdb stores in-frame clones only, minus some. The table lists 300,000 to 350,000 clones, around four fifths of them singletons. Input material: peripheral blood. Source of these receptors: a young man with active or convalescent COVID-19.

The V gene is TRBV9, the J gene TRBJ2-7, with a tentative D call TRBD2 (7 bases). This CDR3 has 14 amino acids. Between the trimmed V and J ends, which lost 4 bases and 1 base, there was a span of 12 bases. Germline V gene data show CDR1 as SGDLS and CDR2 as YYNGEE. The CDR3 nucleotides read TGTGCCAGCAGCCCGGCGGGGGCTTCCTACGAGCAGTACTTC. Translated, it gives CASSPAGASYEQYF.

The chain employs TRBV5-6 and TRBJ2-5; maybe TRBD2 (5 bases). CDR1 and CDR2 (germline): SGHDT, YYEEEE. This CDR3 comprises 14 residues. V lost 4 bases and J 5 bases, leaving 15 bases between the germline ends. CDR3 sequence reads: CASSLDSSGETQYF. CDR3 nucleotides: TGTGCCAGCAGCCTGGACTCCTCAGGCGAGACCCAGTACTTC.

The chain is built from TRBV24-1 and TRBJ2-1; D is ambiguous. The CDR3 consists of 16 residues. V dropped 4 bases and J dropped 1 base, with 13 bases sitting between them. Germline V gene sequence: CDR1 KGHDR, CDR2 SFDVKD. CDR3 region: CATSDPTGGSYNEQFF. CDR3 DNA sequence: TGTGCCACCAGTGACCCCACGGGTGGGTCCTACAATGAGCAGTTCTTC.

The V gene is TRBV18, the J gene TRBJ1-4; possible D gene TRBD1, 6 bases. CDR1 is KGHSH and CDR2 is LQKENI in the germline V gene. CDR3 length: 14 amino acids. V lost 3 bases, J lost 6 bases, and 11 bases lay in between. Written as DNA, the CDR3 is TGTGCCAGCTCACCCACAGGGTCGCATGAAAAACTGTTTTTT. Translated, it gives CASSPTGSHEKLFF. The full variable domain, rest sourced from reference TRBV18 and TRBJ1-4, is NAGVMQNPRHLVRRRGQEARLRCSPMKGHSHVYWYRQLPEEGLKFMVYLQKENIIDESGMPKERFSAEFPKEGPSILRIQQVVRGDSAAYFCASSPTGSHEKLFFGSGTQLSVL.

The rearrangement uses TRBV19 and TRBJ2-3; D call uncertain. The V end lost 3 bases, the J end lost 9 bases, and 7 bases lay between the germline ends. The CDR3 covers 11 residues. Per germline, CDR1 LNHDA and CDR2 SQIVND (reference sequence). The CDR3 protein is CASSIGHTQYF. DNA of the CDR3: TGTGCCAGTAGTATCGGTCACACGCAGTATTTT.

The genes are TRBV5-1 and TRBJ2-1; D gene uncertain. Trimming shortened V by 1 base and J by 0 bases, and 11 bases separated the two germline ends. CDR1 is SGHRS and CDR2 is YFSETQ in the germline V gene. The CDR3 has 16 residues. For the CDR3, the DNA is TGCGCCAGCAGCTTGTGGGCTTATAGCTCCTACAATGAGCAGTTCTTC. Residues: CASSLWAYSSYNEQFF.

This clone was recorded once. The genes are TRBV18 and TRBJ1-2; TRBD1 is a possible D gene (6 bases). Germline CDR1 reads KGHSH; CDR2 reads LQKENI. V dropped 3 bases and J dropped 2 bases, with 13 bases sitting between them. This CDR3 contains 15 residues. In DNA form, the CDR3 reads TGTGCCAGCTCACCCCAAATGCAGGGGAACTATGGCTACACCTTC. Protein sequence: CASSPQMQGNYGYTF.

The J gene is TRBJ2-3, the V gene TRBV2; D gene uncertain. The CDR3 runs to 14 residues. Germline CDR1 SNHLY, CDR2 FYNNEI. Trimming took 8 bases from V and 0 from J, leaving 12 bases between them. CDR3: CASPESPSTDTQYF. CDR3 sequence (DNA): TGTGCCAGCCCCGAGTCGCCTAGCACAGATACGCAGTATTTT.

This sequence joins TRBV3-1 (or the pseudogene TRBV3-2) and TRBJ2-3, with 10 positions matching TRBD2. CDR3 length equals 17 residues. From germline, CDR1 is LGHDT and CDR2 YNNKEL (reference sequence). V lost 4 bases, J lost 4 bases, and 11 bases stayed unmatched. CDR3 DNA sequence: TGTGCCAGCAGCCCAACCCGACTAGCGGGCAAATCAGATACGCAGTATTTT. It translates to CASSPTRLAGKSDTQYF.

The chain combines TRBV12-3 or TRBV12-4 with TRBJ1-3, with 8 bases identical to TRBD1. The CDR3 is 13 residues long. V was clipped by 3 bases and J by 6 bases; unmatched bases: 1. In DNA, the CDR3 is TGTGCCAGCAGTTTGACAGGGGTAAACACCATATATTTT. Encoded protein: CASSLTGVNTIYF.

The V call is TRBV11-3, the J call TRBJ1-1, with D unresolved. CDR1 is SGHNT, CDR2 YENEEA, per germline. Deletions cut 5 bases from V and 7 bases from J, with 11 bases between. The CDR3 length is 12 residues. CDR3 protein: CASSLAQDEAFF. The CDR3 DNA is TGTGCCAGCAGCCTGGCGCAGGATGAAGCTTTCTTT.

This chain links TRBV5-1 with TRBJ2-7; 13 nucleotides line up with TRBD2. The germline CDR1 and CDR2 sequences are SGHRS and YFSETQ. V lost 4 bases, J lost 1 base, and 5 bases stayed unmatched. The length of the CDR3 is 16 residues. The CDR3 DNA follows: TGCGCCAGCAGCCCGGTGACTAGCGGGGGGTCCTACGAGCAGTACTTC. Protein product: CASSPVTSGGSYEQYF. The full variable domain, rest sourced from reference TRBV5-1 and TRBJ2-7, is KAGVTQTPRYLIKTRGQQVTLSCSPISGHRSVSWYQQTPGQGLQFLFEYFSETQRNKGNFPGRFSGRQFSNSRSEMNVSTLELGDSALYLCASSPVTSGGSYEQYFGPGTRLTVT.

The chain couples TRBV3-1 (or the pseudogene TRBV3-2) to TRBJ2-7; 8 bases agree with TRBD1. Losses at the gene ends were 3 bases for V and 4 bases for J; bases not matched to a gene: 5. The CDR3 has 14 residues. The germline V gene has CDR1 LGHDT and CDR2 YNNKEL (reference sequence). This CDR3 reads CASSHGQGRYEQYF. For the CDR3, the DNA is TGTGCCAGCAGCCACGGACAGGGAAGGTACGAGCAGTACTTC.

The chain recombines TRBV3-1 (or the pseudogene TRBV3-2) with TRBJ1-1; D is uncertain. This CDR3 spans 15 amino acids. Germline assignment: CDR1 LGHDT and CDR2 YNNKEL (reference sequence). Trimming removed 6 bases from V and 10 bases from J, with 24 bases in between. The CDR3 loop is CASRAYYQPPPGAFF. CDR3 DNA sequence: TGTGCCAGCAGAGCTTACTACCAACCGCCCCCTGGAGCTTTCTTT.

The chain uses TRBV4-2 and TRBJ2-1; TRBD2 is a possible D gene (5 bases). Deletions cut 6 bases from V and 5 bases from J, with 20 bases between. The CDR3 is 16 amino acids. CDR1 is LGHNA, CDR2 YNFKEQ, per germline. The CDR3 DNA sequence: TGTGCCAGCAGTCCCGGGGATAGCGCACCCCACAATGAGCAGTTCTTC. Residues: CASSPGDSAPHNEQFF.

The chain links TRBV6-4 to TRBJ2-2; TRBD1 aligns across 8 bases. The CDR3 runs 15 residues. J gave up 4 bases and V 5 bases, and 6 bases lay outside the gene matches. Germline CDR1 MRHNA, CDR2 SNTAGT. CDR3 region: CASSPNRGSTGELFF. The CDR3 coding sequence is TGTGCCAGCAGTCCTAACAGGGGGTCCACCGGGGAGCTGTTTTTT.

In this sample, this clone turned up a few times. This chain links TRBV29-1 with TRBJ2-1; 7 nucleotides match TRBD2. V lost 4 bases, J lost 6 bases, and 9 bases stayed unmatched. The CDR3 contains 14 residues. Looked up from germline, CDR1 is SQVTM and CDR2 is ANQGSEA. The CDR3 spells CSVVRGVGPNEQFF. In DNA, the CDR3 is TGCAGCGTTGTCCGGGGGGTAGGCCCCAATGAGCAGTTCTTC.

The chain employs TRBV19 and TRBJ1-6; TRBD1 matches 7 bases. This CDR3 spans 15 amino acids. V was clipped by 4 bases and J by 7 bases; unmatched bases: 7. Germline CDR1 is LNHDA and CDR2 is SQIVND (reference sequence). This CDR3 reads CASSTPQGRNSPLHF. The DNA for the CDR3 is TGTGCCAGTAGTACTCCACAGGGGCGGAATTCACCCCTCCACTTT.